This T cell receptor (beta chain) was profiled in a study of shared clonotypes between healthy human individuals. Broader study findings: What rarefaction showed was incomplete sorted-subset sequencing despite large depth. The four-donor shared clonotypes exceeded non-shared clonotypes in generation probability, with non-shared ones scoring lower. Depth of sequencing was expected to influence donor clonotype sharing.

Clones were read by immunoSEQ multiplex PCR, and TCRdb kept only the in-frame ones, dropping some. The sample yields about 1,900,000 clones, 85% to 95% seen once. To note about this clone: Its target is unknown.

Selected positively for CCR7 and CD45RO-negative, naive CD8 cells excluded terminally differentiated effector memory CD45RA+ cells. HIV-negative, healthy adults without recent acute infections or vaccinations were the donors. Trimming pared 5 bases from V and 6 bases from J, leaving 14 bases between. Looked up from germline, CDR1 is SGHTA and CDR2 is FQGNSA. This CDR3 comprises 13 residues. The TCR comes from a man in his late teens or twenties in good health. The chain is built from TRBV7-2 and TRBJ2-7, with D unresolved. The sample taken for sequencing was naive CD8+ T cells sorted from blood. The CDR3 DNA reads as TGTGCCAGCAGCGTCGAAGGACCTCTCGAGCAGTACTTC. Translating it yields CASSVEGPLEQYF.